Here is one T cell receptor (beta chain) with its context. Treatment of patients with chemo-refractory metastatic non-small-cell lung cancer consisted of focal radiation plus CTLA-4 blockade with ipilimumab. Here immunoSEQ multiplex PCR was the method, and the copy in TCRdb shows in-frame clones only, minus some. The repertoire holds some 110,000 clones, with approximately 81% as singletons. The data originate from a study of radiotherapy plus CTLA-4 blockade in lung cancer. Turning to the study itself: For 15% to 20% of patients, objective responses occurred, and about 30% had disease control.

This receptor was taken from a human donor with non-small cell lung cancer that progressed on radiotherapy plus ipilimumab. Some clones in this sample may be carry-over from other donors' samples. Sequenced here: peripheral blood, sampled from a patient treated with radiotherapy plus ipilimumab.

This chain's CDR3 is CSVDPGVLATDTQYF. DNA of the CDR3: TGCAGCGTGGACCCAGGGGTCTTGGCCACAGATACGCAGTATTTT. This chain joins TRBV29-1 and TRBJ2-3; a possible D gene is TRBD1 (6 bases). V was trimmed by 6 bases and J by 2 bases, leaving 18 bases between them. The CDR3 spans 15 residues. Germline CDR1 SQVTM, CDR2 ANQGSEA.